The next 5 T cell receptor beta chains were all read from a single sample in a study of OX40 agonist ivuxolimab in advanced cancers. Libraries came from the immunoSEQ multiplex PCR assay. TCRdb stores this immuneACCESS table with in-frame sequences only. Part of the clones is absent; in the studies checked, under half of the shortfall reflects unresolved V genes, and no reason is known for the rest. This sample holds approximately 74,000 clones; approximately 92% were observed only once. Jointly, the top ten make up 0.32% of the sample. The source was CD4+ or CD8+ T cells sorted from blood, collected in a trial of the OX40 agonist ivuxolimab. The receptors shown here come from an adult with an advanced solid tumor such as melanoma, head and neck, liver or kidney cancer.

This sequence joins TRBV7-2 and TRBJ1-5; tentatively, D is TRBD1 (5 bases). The germline V and J ends were trimmed by 2 bases and 6 bases, with 8 bases remaining between them. Per the germline V gene, CDR1 is SGHTA and CDR2 is FQGNSA. The CDR3 spans 13 residues. The CDR3 spells CASSLRQSQPQHF. The DNA for the CDR3 is TGTGCCAGCAGCTTACGACAGTCTCAGCCCCAGCATTTT.

The CDR3 protein is CASSLVLRGNTGELFF. CDR3 bases: TGTGCCAGCAGCTTGGTTCTTCGGGGGAACACCGGGGAGCTGTTTTTT. The chain combines TRBV5-6 with TRBJ2-2; weak D call: TRBD2 (5 bases). Germline loops: CDR1 SGHDT, CDR2 YYEEEE. This CDR3 comprises 16 residues. Between the trimmed V and J ends, which lost 0 bases and 1 base, there was a span of 10 bases.

This clone was seen once. The chain couples TRBV5-5 to TRBJ1-2, with 7 nucleotides matching TRBD1. Trimming cost V 4 bases and J 0 bases; bases outside gene matches: 9. The CDR3 spans 16 residues. Germline lookup yields CDR1 SGHKS and CDR2 YYEKEE (reference sequence). CDR3 in amino acids: CASSPTGFEANYGYTF. The CDR3 DNA follows: TGTGCCAGCAGCCCGACAGGGTTCGAGGCTAACTATGGCTACACCTTC.

CDR3 region: CASSIAGPAYEQYF. The CDR3 DNA is TGTGCCAGTAGTATAGCCGGCCCAGCCTACGAGCAGTACTTC. This chain joins TRBV19 and TRBJ2-7, with D hard to call. The ends were cut back, 1 base at V and 2 bases at J, with 9 bases in the middle. The CDR3 covers 14 residues. Germline CDR1 is LNHDA and CDR2 is SQIVND (reference sequence).

The DNA for the CDR3 is TGTGCCAGCAGCTTAGGACTAGCGGGGGGGCAGGGTGAGCAGTTCTTC. It specifies CASSLGLAGGQGEQFF. The V and J genes are TRBV7-9 and TRBJ2-1, with 14 bases that match TRBD2. This CDR3 is 16 amino acids long. Unmatched junction bases numbered 5, after V lost 1 base and J lost 9 bases. CDR1 SEHNR and CDR2 FQNEAQ come from the germline V gene (reference sequence).